A single sample gave rise to the 11 T cell receptor beta chains below, sequenced in a study of blood T cell repertoires in COVID-19. The repertoire was sequenced with immunoSEQ multiplex PCR; TCRdb's copy has only in-frame clones and lacks some. The sample lists about 240,000 clones; about four fifths were seen once. The sequenced material came from peripheral blood. These receptors all stem from a woman of 80 years or more with acute or convalescent COVID-19.

The chain couples TRBV19 to TRBJ2-5; TRBD2 is a possible D gene (7 bases). V shed 2 bases and J shed 3 bases, with 19 bases lying between them. The V gene's germline CDR1 is LNHDA and CDR2 SQIVND (reference sequence). CDR3 length: 17 residues. The CDR3 sequence: CASSIRNWRGPKETQYF. The CDR3 nucleotides read TGTGCCAGTAGTATAAGGAACTGGCGGGGGCCAAAAGAGACCCAGTACTTC.

This clone was counted between two and nine times. V usage is TRBV3-1 (or the pseudogene TRBV3-2) and J usage is TRBJ2-6; 8 nucleotides align to TRBD1. The trim removed 3 bases at V and 2 bases at J, leaving 6 bases unmatched. The CDR3 is 17 residues long. Germline CDR1 reads LGHDT; CDR2 reads YNNKEL (reference sequence). CDR3 DNA: TGTGCCAGCAGCCAGAACAGGGGGTGGGCTGGGGCCAACGTCCTGACTTTC. Translated: CASSQNRGWAGANVLTF.

This chain uses TRBV7-8 with TRBJ2-7, with 7 bases lining up with TRBD1. Germline trimming cut 0 bases from V and 1 base from J; bases unmatched to any gene: 12. The length of the CDR3 is 18 residues. Germline-derived CDR1 and CDR2 are SGHVS and FQNEAQ. The DNA for the CDR3 is TGTGCCAGCAGCTTAGCTCCCCCGACAGGGTGGAGGTCCTACGAGCAGTACTTC. Protein: CASSLAPPTGWRSYEQYF.

The chain joins TRBV27 to TRBJ1-1, with TRBD1 as a possible D gene (5 bases). The germline V gene encodes CDR1 MNHEY and CDR2 SMNVEV (reference sequence). The CDR3 spans 15 residues. The germline V and J ends were trimmed by 0 bases and 6 bases, with 14 bases remaining between them. The CDR3 loop reads CASSLSAPGLSEAFF. DNA of the CDR3: TGTGCCAGCAGTTTATCAGCCCCAGGGCTCTCTGAAGCTTTCTTT.

This chain uses TRBV4-2 with TRBJ1-4; 7 positions match TRBD1. CDR1 is LGHNA, CDR2 YNFKEQ, per germline. This CDR3 contains 15 residues. Trimming took 4 bases from V and 5 from J; bases not matched to a gene: 7. CDR3 sequence reads: CASSPKPGGNEKLFF. The CDR3, as DNA: TGTGCCAGCAGCCCAAAGCCAGGGGGGAATGAAAAACTGTTTTTT.

This clone was counted between two and nine times. This chain links TRBV28 with TRBJ1-1; D ambiguous. Germline-derived CDR1 and CDR2 are MDHEN and SYDVKM. Trimming pared 3 bases from V and 2 bases from J, leaving 13 bases between. CDR3 length: 15 amino acids. CDR3 sequence reads: CASSLATPGNTEAFF. The CDR3 coding sequence is TGTGCCAGCAGTTTGGCTACCCCGGGTAACACTGAAGCTTTCTTT.

The rearrangement uses TRBV18 and TRBJ2-3; a weak D match, TRBD1 (6 bases). The CDR3 sequence is 16 residues long. Deletions cut 4 bases from V and 2 bases from J, with 16 bases between. Germline CDR1 and CDR2: KGHSH and LQKENI. The CDR3 loop is CASSLKQTGNTDTQYF. The CDR3 DNA sequence: TGTGCCAGCTCACTAAAACAAACAGGGAACACAGATACGCAGTATTTT. Together with reference TRBV18 and TRBJ2-3, the CDR3 gives the full variable domain: NAGVMQNPRHLVRRRGQEARLRCSPMKGHSHVYWYRQLPEEGLKFMVYLQKENIIDESGMPKERFSAEFPKEGPSILRIQQVVRGDSAAYFCASSLKQTGNTDTQYFGPGTRLTVL.

This rearrangement joins TRBV5-1 to TRBJ1-4, with TRBD1 identical over 7 bases. Germline CDR1 and CDR2: SGHRS and YFSETQ. The CDR3 loop spans 13 amino acids. Trimming at V came to 7 bases and at J to 4 bases, leaving 4 bases not matched to a gene. This CDR3 is CASQRGLNEKLFF. Here the CDR3 DNA reads TGCGCCAGCCAAAGGGGGCTTAATGAAAAACTGTTTTTT.

The table lists this clone with a few counts. Other DNA variants within this sample encode the same CDR3. V gene TRBV7-2 combines with J gene TRBJ1-2; 11 bases align to TRBD1. CDR3 size: 14 residues. V lost 5 bases to trimming and J lost 5 bases; unmatched junction nucleotides: 4. The germline CDR1 and CDR2 sequences are SGHTA and FQGNSA. Here the CDR3 reads CASSPGQGAYGYTF. The CDR3 bases are TGTGCCAGCAGCCCTGGACAGGGGGCTTATGGCTACACCTTC.

The chain joins TRBV6-4 to TRBJ2-3, with D unclear. This CDR3 is built from 13 residues. V gave up 0 bases and J gave up 3 bases, with 4 bases separating them. The germline V gene encodes CDR1 MRHNA and CDR2 SNTAGT. CDR3 sequence: CASSDSRTDTQYF. The CDR3 region has the DNA TGTGCCAGCAGTGACTCTCGGACAGATACGCAGTATTTT.

The chain links TRBV4-1 to TRBJ2-6; tentatively, D is TRBD2 (5 bases). Germline values: CDR1 MGHRA, CDR2 YSYEKL. The CDR3 is 17 residues long. V was pared by 1 base and J by 4 bases, with 14 bases between. In nucleotides, the CDR3 is TGCGCCAGCAGCCAAGTTGCTAGCTTAAGCGGGGCCAACGTCCTGACTTTC. It yields the protein CASSQVASLSGANVLTF.